This T cell receptor beta chain was identified during a study of blood T cell repertoires in COVID-19. Study as a whole: Sources were T cells, B-cell-depleted T cells, or PBMCs; the material itself was cDNA or gDNA.

This CDR3 contains 15 residues. Germline CDR1 and CDR2: SNHLY and FYNNEI. Unmatched junction bases numbered 6, after V lost 6 bases and J lost 3 bases. Generated by immunoSEQ multiplex PCR, the TCRdb table keeps only in-frame clones and is missing some. In the table there are 130,000 to 150,000 clones, more than 75% of which are singletons. The sequenced sample consisted of peripheral blood. The receptor comes from a woman aged 45 to 65 with active or convalescent COVID-19. The chain couples TRBV2 to TRBJ1-4; 8 positions agree with TRBD1. CDR3 nucleotide sequence: TGTGCCAGCAGGGGGAGGACAGGGTCTAATGAAAAACTGTTTTTT. Its translation is CASRGRTGSNEKLFF. Based on the CDR3 plus reference TRBV2 and TRBJ1-4, the full variable domain is EPEVTQTPSHQVTQMGQEVILRCVPISNHLYFYWYRQILGQKVEFLVSFYNNEISEKSEIFDDQFSVERPDGSNFTLKIRSTKLEDSAMYFCASRGRTGSNEKLFFGSGTQLSVL.